Each of the 24 T cell receptor beta chains below was sequenced from the same sample in a study of T cells after yellow fever vaccination. TCRdb re-called the 5' RACE reads through MiXCR, storing one row per CDR3 protein. This table has 350,000 to 550,000 distinct CDR3 sequences, approximately 18% appearing once. Source: PBMCs, taken before the yellow fever booster vaccination. The source is a man between 18 and 29 years old who received the YFV17D yellow fever vaccine.

This clonotype showed up many times. The V call is TRBV7-2, the J call TRBJ1-3; D perhaps matches TRBD1 (5 bases). V lost 5 bases to trimming and J lost 0 bases, with 14 bases between them. CDR3 size: 16 residues. The V gene's germline CDR1 is SGHTA and CDR2 FQGNSA. This chain's CDR3 is CASSPLGVISGNTIYF. The CDR3 DNA follows: TGTGCCAGCAGCCCCCTAGGGGTTATCTCTGGAAACACCATATATTTT.

This clonotype was picked up a small number of times. The J gene is TRBJ1-1, the V gene TRBV5-1; D is undetermined. The V end lost 4 bases, the J end lost 4 bases, and 14 bases lay between the germline ends. CDR1 and CDR2 (germline): SGHRS, YFSETQ. The CDR3 has 14 amino acids. The CDR3: CASSPTMTSTEAFF. The CDR3 region has the DNA TGCGCCAGCAGCCCCACAATGACGAGCACTGAAGCTTTCTTT.

In its sample, this clonotype was seen many times. V is TRBV24-1 and J is TRBJ2-2, with D perhaps TRBD1 (5 bases). V shed 9 bases and J shed 7 bases, with 14 bases lying between them. Per the germline V gene, CDR1 is KGHDR and CDR2 is SFDVKD. The CDR3 is made up of 13 amino acids. The CDR3 nucleotides are TGTGCCACCCAAGGTTGGGGCGACGGGGAGCTGTTTTTT. Its protein is CATQGWGDGELFF.

This clonotype has just a few counts. The chain is built from TRBV5-1 and TRBJ2-3; 12 bases are shared with TRBD2. V was pared by 0 bases and J by 0 bases, with 5 bases of the junction left unmatched. Looked up from germline, CDR1 is SGHRS and CDR2 is YFSETQ. The CDR3 covers 18 residues. The CDR3 here is CASSLELAGGTSTDTQYF. The DNA for the CDR3 is TGCGCCAGCAGCTTGGAACTAGCGGGGGGCACTAGCACAGATACGCAGTATTTT.

V and J are TRBV3-1 and TRBJ2-3; TRBD2 is a possible D gene (6 bases). CDR1 LGHDT and CDR2 YNNKEL come from the germline V gene (reference sequence). The CDR3 covers 16 residues. Trimming pared 4 bases from V and 2 bases from J, leaving 16 bases between. Here the CDR3 reads CASSLTGTPFTDTQYF. CDR3 nucleotide sequence: TGTGCCAGCAGCCTTACCGGGACTCCATTCACAGATACGCAGTATTTT.

The V gene is TRBV6-5, the J gene TRBJ1-1, with TRBD1 as a possible D gene (6 bases). V lost 6 bases, J lost 5 bases, and 19 bases lay in between. The length of the CDR3 is 15 residues. Germline CDR1 MNHEY, CDR2 SVGAGI. As DNA, the CDR3 is TGTGCCAGCAGCCAAATGTGGGGGGCGCGGACTGAAGCTTTCTTT. Translation: CASSQMWGARTEAFF.

The chain is built from TRBV18 and TRBJ1-2; D remains unclear. CDR1 KGHSH and CDR2 LQKENI come from the germline V gene. The length of the CDR3 is 14 residues. V was cut by 5 bases and J by 3 bases, with 13 bases left in between. Written as DNA, the CDR3 is TGTGCCAGCTCAAGCGTTGCAGTCGACTATGGCTACACCTTC. Protein: CASSSVAVDYGYTF.

This clonotype turned up a few times. The chain couples TRBV7-9 to TRBJ2-6; TRBD1 agrees at 9 bases. CDR3 length: 17 amino acids. Germline assignment: CDR1 SEHNR and CDR2 FQNEAQ (reference sequence). V lost 4 bases, J lost 2 bases, and 6 bases stayed unmatched. CDR3 region: CASSSGQGLAGANVLTF. CDR3 DNA: TGTGCCAGCAGCTCGGGACAGGGTCTCGCTGGGGCCAACGTCCTGACTTTC.

This clonotype was counted only a few times. J is TRBJ2-5 and V is TRBV7-2, with D perhaps assigned TRBD1 or TRBD2 (6 bases each). Trimming took 5 bases from V and 5 from J, leaving 15 bases between them. This CDR3 is 14 amino acids long. Germline V gives CDR1 SGHTA, CDR2 FQGNSA. Here the CDR3 DNA reads TGTGCCAGCAGCCCGCTCGGAGGGGGGGAGACCCAGTACTTC. Protein: CASSPLGGGETQYF.

The table lists this clonotype with a few counts. The chain couples TRBV12-3 or TRBV12-4 to TRBJ2-3, with 8 bases matching TRBD2. This CDR3 is built from 16 residues. The junction had 10 bases not matched to a gene; V was cut back by 5 bases and J by 3 bases. The CDR3 sequence is CASSPLGAGGTDTQYF. In DNA, the CDR3 is TGTGCCAGCAGTCCCTTAGGCGCGGGGGGAACAGATACGCAGTATTTT.

This clonotype was seen more than once but under ten times. V and J are TRBV11-1 and TRBJ1-1; D is unclear. V lost 3 bases, J lost 1 base, and 9 bases lay in between. The CDR3 covers 14 residues. In germline, CDR1 is SGHAT, CDR2 FQDESV (reference sequence). The CDR3 DNA follows: TGTGCCAGCAGCTTCCGGACGGGGAACACTGAAGCTTTCTTT. Translating it yields CASSFRTGNTEAFF.

V usage is TRBV12-3 or TRBV12-4 and J usage is TRBJ2-7; unclear D gene. The CDR3 consists of 13 residues. Trimming pared 11 bases from V and 0 bases from J, leaving 14 bases between. CDR3 DNA sequence: TGTGCCGCATACCGGGCGCCCTCCTACGAGCAGTACTTC. Amino acid sequence: CAAYRAPSYEQYF.

The chain carries TRBV6-2 or TRBV6-3 and TRBJ2-1; D possibly uses TRBD1 or TRBD2 (6 bases each). Looked up from germline, CDR1 is MNHEY and CDR2 is SVGEGT. Trimming removed 4 bases at V and 9 bases at J, with 7 bases between. The CDR3 loop spans 11 amino acids. CDR3 in amino acids: CASSWGAEQFF. CDR3 nucleotides: TGTGCCAGCAGTTGGGGGGCTGAGCAGTTCTTC.

The chain links TRBV4-2 to TRBJ1-1; tentatively, D is TRBD1 (5 bases). CDR1 LGHNA and CDR2 YNFKEQ come from the germline V gene. Trimming removed 4 bases at V and 0 bases at J, with 9 bases between. There are 14 residues in the CDR3. CDR3 sequence: CASSRDSVNTEAFF. The CDR3 coding sequence is TGTGCCAGCAGCCGGGACTCGGTGAACACTGAAGCTTTCTTT.

This clonotype was counted a few times. The chain is built from TRBV5-1 and TRBJ2-2, with D possibly TRBD1 on 6 matching bases. This CDR3 is built from 14 residues. CDR1 is SGHRS and CDR2 is YFSETQ in the germline V gene. V was shortened by 2 bases and J by 4 bases, with 9 bases between the two germline ends. Here the CDR3 reads CASSLQGITGELFF. DNA of the CDR3: TGCGCCAGCAGCTTACAGGGAATCACCGGGGAGCTGTTTTTT. Full variable domain (outside the CDR3, taken from reference TRBV5-1 and TRBJ2-2): KAGVTQTPRYLIKTRGQQVTLSCSPISGHRSVSWYQQTPGQGLQFLFEYFSETQRNKGNFPGRFSGRQFSNSRSEMNVSTLELGDSALYLCASSLQGITGELFFGEGSRLTVL.

This clonotype was seen only a few times. The chain joins TRBV7-2 to TRBJ2-7, with D uncertain. Per germline, CDR1 SGHTA and CDR2 FQGNSA. The CDR3 extends over 14 amino acids. V was cut by 4 bases and J by 3 bases, with 13 bases left in between. The CDR3 sequence is CASSSDSPRYEQYF. DNA for the CDR3: TGTGCCAGCAGCTCAGATTCGCCCCGCTACGAGCAGTACTTC.

The chain recombines TRBV5-5 with TRBJ1-4; TRBD1 matches at 8 bases. Germline CDR1 SGHKS, CDR2 YYEKEE (reference sequence). The junction had 7 bases not matched to a gene; V was cut back by 4 bases and J by 5 bases. The CDR3 extends over 15 amino acids. The CDR3 loop is CASSPRDRRNEKLFF. The CDR3 DNA is TGTGCCAGCAGCCCTAGGGACAGGAGAAATGAAAAACTGTTTTTT.

The CDR3 DNA reads as TGTGCCAGCAGCTTAGTTAGGGAGGTCCAAGCTTTCTTT. This sequence encodes CASSLVREVQAFF. The V gene is TRBV7-2, the J gene TRBJ1-1; no clear D. There are 13 residues in the CDR3. Germline V CDR1 and CDR2: SGHTA, FQGNSA. V shed 1 base and J shed 9 bases, with 12 bases lying between them.

The chain has TRBV19 and TRBJ2-1, with 7 bases matching TRBD1. The V gene's germline CDR1 is LNHDA and CDR2 SQIVND (reference sequence). The CDR3 runs 14 residues. Trimming cost V 4 bases and J 2 bases; bases outside gene matches: 2. The CDR3 reads CASSTGTAYNEQFF. CDR3 in DNA: TGTGCCAGTAGTACCGGGACAGCCTACAATGAGCAGTTCTTC.

This clonotype was picked up a small number of times. The gene calls are TRBV10-2 and TRBJ2-7; 10 bases match TRBD1. V lost 6 bases and J lost 4; bases outside the gene matches: 6. Looked up from germline, CDR1 is WSHSY and CDR2 is SAAADI. CDR3 length: 14 residues. In DNA, the CDR3 is TGCGCCAGCAGACCGGGACAGGGGACGTACGAGCAGTACTTC. Translated: CASRPGQGTYEQYF.

In its sample, this clonotype was seen a few times. The chain carries TRBV7-6 and TRBJ2-1; TRBD2 is a possible D gene (6 bases). Per the germline V gene, CDR1 is SGHVS and CDR2 is FNYEAQ. V lost 4 bases, J lost 5 bases, and 12 bases lay in between. The CDR3 extends over 14 amino acids. CDR3 coding DNA: TGTGCCAGCAGCTCTAGCGCCCTTCACAATGAGCAGTTCTTC. This encodes CASSSSALHNEQFF.

In this sample, this clonotype turned up once. The chain recombines TRBV5-1 with TRBJ2-7, with 7 bases that match TRBD2. Germline lookup yields CDR1 SGHRS and CDR2 YFSETQ. The CDR3 spans 13 residues. V dropped 0 bases and J dropped 13; count of bases not matched to a gene: 10. CDR3 in DNA: TGCGCCAGCAGCTTGGCCCTCGTCAGGGAGGGATACTTC. Amino acids: CASSLALVREGYF.

This clonotype has just a few counts. The J gene is TRBJ2-3, the V gene TRBV5-5, with 7 bases identical to TRBD1. The CDR3 is 15 residues long. Germline trimming cut 1 base from V and 4 bases from J; bases unmatched to any gene: 6. The germline gives CDR1 SGHKS, CDR2 YYEKEE (reference sequence). The CDR3 DNA reads TGTGCCAGCAGCTTGTTCAGGGGGAGCGCAGATACGCAGTATTTT. Translating gives CASSLFRGSADTQYF.

This clonotype was found many times. The V call is TRBV6-5, the J call TRBJ2-2; 7 bases map to TRBD1. The CDR3 length is 14 residues. Germline trimming cut 5 bases from V and 3 bases from J; bases unmatched to any gene: 3. Germline loops: CDR1 MNHEY, CDR2 SVGAGI. This chain's CDR3 is CASSRQGYTGELFF. In nucleotides, the CDR3 is TGTGCCAGCAGTCGACAGGGATACACCGGGGAGCTGTTTTTT.